Below, 32 T cell receptor beta chains from the same sample are listed, as sequenced in a study of cytomegalovirus exposure and HLA in healthy donors (dated by TCRdb to about 2017). Library preparation used the immunoSEQ multiplex PCR assay. For the multiplex PCR, a mixture combining 60 forward primers for TCR Vbeta segments and 13 reverse primers for TCR Jbeta segments was used. The immuneACCESS repertoire file appears here via TCRdb, limited to in-frame rearrangements. These files lack a portion of the clones; in checked studies, under half of the deficit traces to unresolved V genes, and the cause of the others is not known. This sample has about 67,000 clones in its table, and 85% to 90% of those were observed once. The ten top clones hold about 12% of the sample. The sequenced sample was PBMCs. The receptors derive from a woman aged 25 to 39 in good health and CMV-seropositive.

This chain links TRBV6-5 with TRBJ2-7; D is unclear. Germline V gene sequence: CDR1 MNHEY, CDR2 SVGAGI. V lost 6 bases and J 3 bases, leaving 18 bases between the germline ends. CDR3 length equals 15 residues. CDR3 region: CASSRKLPLVYEQYF. The DNA of the CDR3 is TGTGCCAGCAGCCGAAAGTTACCCCTAGTCTACGAGCAGTACTTC.

The chain recombines TRBV18 with TRBJ1-2; D is uncertain. The CDR3 extends over 16 amino acids. CDR1 and CDR2 from the germline V gene are KGHSH and LQKENI. Trimming shortened V by 3 bases and J by 5 bases, and 19 bases separated the two germline ends. The CDR3, as DNA: TGTGCCAGCTCACCGCCCGCACGGGCGGCGGGATATGGCTACACCTTC. This translates into CASSPPARAAGYGYTF.

The rearrangement links TRBV7-9 to TRBJ1-1, with D unclear. The CDR3 totals 12 residues. The V gene's germline CDR1 is SEHNR and CDR2 FQNEAQ (reference sequence). The V gene lost 3 bases and the J gene lost 4 bases, with 6 bases spanning the gap. The CDR3 sequence: CASSFRSTEAFF. CDR3 coding DNA: TGTGCCAGCAGCTTTAGATCCACTGAAGCTTTCTTT. Supplemented by reference TRBV7-9 and TRBJ1-1, the full variable domain reads DTGVSQNPRHKITKRGQNVTFRCDPISEHNRLYWYRQTLGQGPEFLTYFQNEAQLEKSRLLSDRFSAERPKGSFSTLEIQRTEQGDSAMYLCASSFRSTEAFFGQGTRLTVV.

This clone was found a few times. The rearrangement links TRBV7-9 to TRBJ1-2; a weak D match, TRBD1 (5 bases). CDR3 length: 13 amino acids. V was shortened by 4 bases and J by 6 bases, with 12 bases between the two germline ends. CDR1 and CDR2 (germline): SEHNR, FQNEAQ (reference sequence). The CDR3 DNA reads TGTGCCAGCAGCTCCCGACAGTCGGATGGCTACACCTTC. Encoded protein: CASSSRQSDGYTF.

The chain combines TRBV27 with TRBJ2-1, with TRBD1 as a possible D gene (6 bases). V gave up 6 bases and J gave up 8 bases, with 23 bases separating them. The germline V gene encodes CDR1 MNHEY and CDR2 SMNVEV (reference sequence). The CDR3 runs to 16 residues. The CDR3 is CASRSQIGGGGDEQFF. The CDR3 bases are TGTGCCAGCAGGTCTCAAATAGGAGGTGGGGGCGATGAGCAGTTCTTC.

The genes are TRBV5-1 and TRBJ2-2, with 12 bases fitting TRBD1. Germline lookup yields CDR1 SGHRS and CDR2 YFSETQ. This CDR3 region has 16 residues. J was trimmed by 5 bases and V by 4 bases; bases with no gene match: 6. The CDR3 DNA is TGCGCCAGCAGCCTGGGACAGGGGGCTCGGACCGGGGAGCTGTTTTTT. It codes for CASSLGQGARTGELFF.

The CDR3: CASSLVLAVPQETQYF. The CDR3 DNA sequence: TGTGCCAGCAGCTTAGTTCTTGCAGTTCCTCAAGAGACCCAGTACTTC. This chain links TRBV7-2 with TRBJ2-5; D unresolved. The CDR3 has 16 residues. CDR1 SGHTA and CDR2 FQGNSA come from the germline V gene. V was pared by 1 base and J by 2 bases, with 14 bases between.

V and J are TRBV5-6 and TRBJ1-5; 7 bases map to TRBD1. From germline, CDR1 is SGHDT and CDR2 YYEEEE. V lost 0 bases to trimming and J lost 6 bases; unmatched junction nucleotides: 12. This CDR3 has 17 residues. The CDR3: CASSLGTTGVGGQPQHF. DNA for the CDR3: TGTGCCAGCAGCTTGGGCACTACAGGGGTTGGGGGTCAGCCCCAGCATTTT.

This rearrangement joins TRBV25-1 to TRBJ2-5; D remains ambiguous. The CDR3 runs 14 residues. The V end was cut by 2 bases, the J end by 2 bases, with 9 bases between. Germline assignment: CDR1 MGHDK and CDR2 SYGVNS. The CDR3, as DNA: TGTGCCAGCAGTGAACTGCAGGCACAAGAGACCCAGTACTTC. It is translated as CASSELQAQETQYF.

This chain joins TRBV18 and TRBJ1-1, with unresolved D. V gave up 1 base and J gave up 4 bases, with 13 bases separating them. This CDR3 region has 15 residues. The germline gives CDR1 KGHSH, CDR2 LQKENI. The CDR3 coding sequence is TGTGCCAGCTCACCACAAGTCAAGGAGGGCACTGAAGCTTTCTTT. It is translated as CASSPQVKEGTEAFF.

The gene calls are TRBV6-5 and TRBJ1-3, with D maybe TRBD1 (6 bases). CDR1 is MNHEY and CDR2 is SVGAGI in the germline V gene. V dropped 4 bases and J dropped 5 bases, with 12 bases sitting between them. The CDR3 is made up of 14 amino acids. CDR3 DNA: TGTGCCAGCAGTTCGGACAGACTACGAAACACCATATATTTT. Translation gives CASSSDRLRNTIYF.

J is TRBJ1-2 and V is TRBV7-2; D not resolved. From germline, CDR1 is SGHTA and CDR2 FQGNSA. The CDR3 contains 13 residues. The germline V and J ends were trimmed by 5 bases and 7 bases, with 14 bases remaining between them. CDR3 protein: CASSPVHGVGYTF. The DNA of the CDR3 is TGTGCCAGCAGCCCCGTGCACGGGGTTGGCTACACCTTC. Full variable domain (rest looked up from reference TRBV7-2 and TRBJ1-2): GAGVSQSPSNKVTEKGKDVELRCDPISGHTALYWYRQSLGQGLEFLIYFQGNSAPDKSGLPSDRFSAERTGGSVSTLTIQRTQQEDSAVYLCASSPVHGVGYTFGSGTRLTVV.

This chain joins TRBV7-6 and TRBJ2-5; TRBD2 agrees at 7 bases. The ends lost 8 bases at V and 0 bases at J; junction bases unmatched: 12. This CDR3 spans 16 amino acids. The germline V gene has CDR1 SGHVS and CDR2 FNYEAQ. Here the CDR3 DNA reads TGTGCCAGCCACTTGATCGGGGAGGGGTACCAAGAGACCCAGTACTTC. This encodes CASHLIGEGYQETQYF.

The chain carries TRBV7-9 and TRBJ2-1; TRBD1 might be the D (5 bases). The length of the CDR3 is 14 residues. The germline V gene encodes CDR1 SEHNR and CDR2 FQNEAQ (reference sequence). The germline V and J ends were trimmed by 1 base and 9 bases, with 13 bases remaining between them. CDR3 bases: TGTGCCAGCAGCTTAGTTGCCAGGGTTACTGAGCAGTTCTTC. Its translation: CASSLVARVTEQFF.

This chain joins TRBV6-1 and TRBJ1-3, with D perhaps matching TRBD1 (5 bases). Deletions cut 0 bases from V and 1 base from J, with 13 bases between. CDR1 is MNHNS and CDR2 is SASEGT in the germline V gene. The CDR3 loop spans 17 amino acids. Here the CDR3 DNA reads TGTGCCAGCAGTGAAGCTTCTCGGGGGTGGTCTGGAAACACCATATATTTT. It encodes CASSEASRGWSGNTIYF.

This clone was detected a few times. The chain employs TRBV7-9 and TRBJ1-2; D perhaps matches TRBD1 (5 bases). Germline assignment: CDR1 SEHNR and CDR2 FQNEAQ (reference sequence). Trimming took off 4 bases at V and 2 bases at J, with 17 bases between the two ends. The CDR3 length is 16 residues. The CDR3 nucleotides read TGTGCCAGCAGCTCCTATCCCAGGGAGGGGAACTATGGCTACACCTTC. This codes for CASSSYPREGNYGYTF. The whole variable domain, filled in from reference TRBV7-9 and TRBJ1-2, reads DTGVSQNPRHKITKRGQNVTFRCDPISEHNRLYWYRQTLGQGPEFLTYFQNEAQLEKSRLLSDRFSAERPKGSFSTLEIQRTEQGDSAMYLCASSSYPREGNYGYTFGSGTRLTVV.

The chain combines TRBV5-5 with TRBJ1-2; 10 bases are shared with TRBD1. This CDR3 spans 14 amino acids. V dropped 4 bases and J dropped 8; count of bases not matched to a gene: 8. Germline CDR1 reads SGHKS; CDR2 reads YYEKEE (reference sequence). The CDR3: CASSPLTGGVGYTF. Written as DNA, the CDR3 is TGTGCCAGCAGCCCCCTGACAGGGGGCGTAGGCTACACCTTC.

The chain couples TRBV6-5 to TRBJ2-3, with D perhaps TRBD1 (5 bases). This CDR3 has 13 residues. Germline V gene sequence: CDR1 MNHEY, CDR2 SVGAGI. The ends were cut back, 4 bases at V and 4 bases at J, with 9 bases in the middle. The CDR3 coding sequence is TGTGCCAGCAGTTCCAGGGTCCCAGATACGCAGTATTTT. Amino acids: CASSSRVPDTQYF.

V usage is TRBV6-5 and J usage is TRBJ2-7; a weak D match, TRBD1 (6 bases). V dropped 6 bases and J dropped 2 bases, with 14 bases sitting between them. CDR3 length equals 14 residues. The germline gives CDR1 MNHEY, CDR2 SVGAGI. This CDR3 reads CASSLQGRAYEQYF. CDR3 in DNA: TGTGCCAGCAGCCTACAGGGCCGCGCCTACGAGCAGTACTTC.

This chain connects TRBV7-3 to TRBJ1-1; weak D call: TRBD1 (6 bases). V gave up 3 bases and J gave up 4 bases, with 9 bases separating them. The germline CDR1 and CDR2 sequences are SGHTA and FQGTGA. This CDR3 is built from 13 residues. This CDR3 reads CASSFRGFTEAFF. CDR3 coding DNA: TGTGCCAGCAGCTTCAGGGGTTTCACTGAAGCTTTCTTT.

This clone came up a few times. This chain links TRBV4-1 with TRBJ2-1; 9 bases map to TRBD2. This CDR3 comprises 17 residues. The germline CDR1 and CDR2 sequences are MGHRA and YSYEKL. With 0 bases clipped from V and 2 bases from J, the junction kept 5 bases outside the gene matches. The DNA for the CDR3 is TGCGCCAGCAGCCAAGAGATAGCGGGAGACCCCTACAATGAGCAGTTCTTC. This sequence encodes CASSQEIAGDPYNEQFF.

In its sample, this clone was seen a few times. The rearrangement uses TRBV5-1 and TRBJ2-7; no clear D. The germline V and J ends were trimmed by 0 bases and 2 bases, with 6 bases remaining between them. The CDR3 contains 13 residues. Germline-derived CDR1 and CDR2 are SGHRS and YFSETQ. The CDR3 coding sequence is TGCGCCAGCAGCTTGGAAGCCACCTACGAGCAGTACTTC. Translation: CASSLEATYEQYF.

The chain couples TRBV2 to TRBJ2-1; 13 bases fit TRBD2. Germline CDR1 SNHLY, CDR2 FYNNEI. CDR3 length: 15 amino acids. J was trimmed by 5 bases and V by 5 bases; bases with no gene match: 3. The CDR3 reads CASSRTSGSHNEQFF. DNA for the CDR3: TGTGCCAGCAGTAGGACTAGCGGGAGTCACAATGAGCAGTTCTTC.

The chain combines TRBV6-5 with TRBJ2-7, with 9 positions matching TRBD1. This CDR3 is built from 13 residues. The germline V gene has CDR1 MNHEY and CDR2 SVGAGI. With 6 bases clipped from V and 3 bases from J, the junction kept 3 bases outside the gene matches. CDR3 in amino acids: CASSQDRGYEQYF. In DNA, the CDR3 is TGTGCCAGCAGCCAGGACAGGGGCTACGAGCAGTACTTC.

The chain carries TRBV5-6 and TRBJ2-7; tentatively, D is TRBD2 (6 bases). Trimming removed 2 bases at V and 3 bases at J, with 21 bases between. Germline-derived CDR1 and CDR2 are SGHDT and YYEEEE. CDR3 length equals 17 residues. This CDR3 reads CASSFGVGAGLNYEQYF. The CDR3, as DNA: TGTGCCAGCAGCTTTGGTGTTGGAGCGGGTCTCAACTACGAGCAGTACTTC.

The V gene is TRBV5-1, the J gene TRBJ2-1; D unclear. The V gene's germline CDR1 is SGHRS and CDR2 YFSETQ. This CDR3 has 13 residues. The V gene lost 1 base and the J gene lost 8 bases, with 10 bases spanning the gap. Here the CDR3 reads CASSLPVADEQFF. The CDR3 DNA sequence: TGCGCCAGCAGCTTGCCGGTCGCCGATGAGCAGTTCTTC.

V and J are TRBV19 and TRBJ1-2, with D possibly TRBD1 on 5 matching bases. V was shortened by 4 bases and J by 6 bases, with 18 bases between the two germline ends. The CDR3 spans 15 residues. CDR1 LNHDA and CDR2 SQIVND come from the germline V gene (reference sequence). Here the CDR3 reads CASSNRGPGRDGYTF. In DNA form, the CDR3 reads TGTGCCAGTAGTAATCGTGGGCCAGGGCGCGATGGCTACACCTTC. Complete variable domain (other parts from reference TRBV19 and TRBJ1-2): DGGITQSPKYLFRKEGQNVTLSCEQNLNHDAMYWYRQDPGQGLRLIYYSQIVNDFQKGDIAEGYSVSREKKESFPLTVTSAQKNPTAFYLCASSNRGPGRDGYTFGSGTRLTVV.

This clone appeared a few times. The gene calls are TRBV6-1 and TRBJ2-7; 10 bases are shared with TRBD1. The CDR3 has 15 residues. CDR1 is MNHNS and CDR2 is SASEGT in the germline V gene. The trim removed 8 bases at V and 5 bases at J, leaving 12 bases unmatched. The CDR3 loop is CASCPGGTGVHEQYF. CDR3 coding DNA: TGTGCCAGCTGTCCCGGCGGGACAGGGGTCCACGAGCAGTACTTC.

V gene TRBV9 combines with J gene TRBJ2-1; D perhaps matches TRBD2 (6 bases). From germline, CDR1 is SGDLS and CDR2 YYNGEE. The CDR3 is 13 residues long. The V gene lost 0 bases and the J gene lost 6 bases, with 7 bases spanning the gap. The CDR3 is CASSVGGGNEQFF. DNA for the CDR3: TGTGCCAGCAGCGTAGGGGGAGGCAATGAGCAGTTCTTC. The entire variable domain, with the rest obtained from reference TRBV9 and TRBJ2-1, is as follows: DSGVTQTPKHLITATGQRVTLRCSPRSGDLSVYWYQQSLDQGLQFLIQYYNGEERAKGNILERFSAQQFPDLHSELNLSSLELGDSALYFCASSVGGGNEQFFGPGTRLTVL.

The chain uses TRBV11-2 and TRBJ2-7, with D possibly TRBD1 on 6 matching bases. Germline CDR1 reads SGHAT; CDR2 reads FQNNGV. V lost 6 bases and J 5 bases, leaving 17 bases between the germline ends. The CDR3 spans 14 residues. CDR3 sequence reads: CASSLYRANDEQYF. CDR3 DNA sequence: TGTGCCAGCAGTTTATACAGGGCTAACGACGAGCAGTACTTC.

The chain employs TRBV2 and TRBJ2-3; TRBD2 matches 13 bases. With V trimmed by 6 bases and J by 2 bases, 11 bases remained unmatched. The CDR3 loop spans 18 amino acids. Germline V gene sequence: CDR1 SNHLY, CDR2 FYNNEI. This CDR3 is CASSPGLAGAEDTDTQYF. The DNA for the CDR3 is TGTGCCAGCAGCCCTGGACTAGCGGGAGCGGAGGACACAGATACGCAGTATTTT.

The rearrangement joins TRBV9 to TRBJ2-2; 9 bases match TRBD1. The CDR3 spans 14 residues. Losses at the gene ends were 2 bases for V and 6 bases for J; bases not matched to a gene: 2. Germline CDR1 SGDLS, CDR2 YYNGEE. The DNA for the CDR3 is TGTGCCAGCAGCGTGAGACAGGGGGCCGGGGAGCTGTTTTTT. This sequence encodes CASSVRQGAGELFF. The variable domain in full, with the rest retrieved from reference TRBV9 and TRBJ2-2, is DSGVTQTPKHLITATGQRVTLRCSPRSGDLSVYWYQQSLDQGLQFLIQYYNGEERAKGNILERFSAQQFPDLHSELNLSSLELGDSALYFCASSVRQGAGELFFGEGSRLTVL.